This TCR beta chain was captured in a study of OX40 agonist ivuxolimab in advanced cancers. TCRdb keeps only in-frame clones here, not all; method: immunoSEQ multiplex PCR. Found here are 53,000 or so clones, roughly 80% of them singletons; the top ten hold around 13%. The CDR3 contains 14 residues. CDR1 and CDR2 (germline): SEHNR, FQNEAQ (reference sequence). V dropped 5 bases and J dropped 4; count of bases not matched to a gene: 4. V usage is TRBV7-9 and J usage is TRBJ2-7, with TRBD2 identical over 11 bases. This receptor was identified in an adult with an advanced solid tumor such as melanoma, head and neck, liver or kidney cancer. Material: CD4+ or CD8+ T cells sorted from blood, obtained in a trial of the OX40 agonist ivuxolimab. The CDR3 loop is CASSTSGRRYEQYF. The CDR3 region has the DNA TGTGCCAGCAGCACTAGCGGGAGAAGGTACGAGCAGTACTTC. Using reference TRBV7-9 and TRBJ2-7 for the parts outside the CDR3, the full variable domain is DTGVSQNPRHKITKRGQNVTFRCDPISEHNRLYWYRQTLGQGPEFLTYFQNEAQLEKSRLLSDRFSAERPKGSFSTLEIQRTEQGDSAMYLCASSTSGRRYEQYFGPGTRLTVT.